Listed below are T cell receptor beta chains from one sample, sequenced in a study of PD-1 and CTLA-4 blockade in melanoma. Assay used: immunoSEQ multiplex PCR; TCRdb lists only in-frame clones, some missing. The sample has 20,000 to 25,000 clones; about 91% are singletons. The material sequenced was CD8+ T cells from peripheral blood, taken before anti-PD-1 treatment. The receptors derive from a human donor with melanoma. CDR3s include the opening cysteine and the closing phenylalanine or tryptophan. D genes are given only for firm matches. The size field is filled for only some rows; it gives once, few, many or a size class.

j_call clone_size v_call d_call cdr3_aa cdr3_nt
TRBJ2-7 - TRBV5-6 - CASSGLVREQYF TGTGCCAGCAGCGGCTTGGTACGCGAGCAGTACTTC
TRBJ2-4 - TRBV7-2 TRBD2 CASSHGRGALGAKNIQYF TGTGCCAGCAGCCACGGGCGGGGGGCTTTGGGAGCCAAAAACATTCAGTACTTC
TRBJ2-7 - TRBV4-3 - CASSQAPGGEQYF TGCGCCAGCAGCCAAGCTCCGGGTGGGGAGCAGTACTTC
TRBJ1-6 - TRBV28 - CASSLGRTNSPLHF TGTGCCAGCAGCCTGGGACGGACTAATTCACCCCTCCACTTT
TRBJ1-1 - TRBV7-9 - CASSFSGSEAFF TGTGCCAGCAGCTTTTCAGGGAGCGAAGCTTTCTTT
TRBJ1-2 - TRBV6-1 - CASSEASRVYGYTF TGTGCCAGCAGTGAAGCCAGCAGAGTCTATGGCTACACCTTC
TRBJ2-3 - TRBV30 - CAWAWGESSLEDTQYF TGTGCCTGGGCCTGGGGAGAGTCGAGCCTAGAAGATACGCAGTATTTT
TRBJ2-5 - TRBV28 TRBD2 CASSPPPEAGEQETQYF TGTGCCAGCAGTCCCCCCCCTGAGGCGGGGGAGCAAGAGACCCAGTACTTC
TRBJ2-2 once TRBV7-9 - CASSFGRKVDTGELFF TGTGCCAGCAGCTTTGGGAGGAAGGTAGACACCGGGGAGCTGTTTTTT
TRBJ1-1 - TRBV4-2 - CASSQEAGDLGAFF TGTGCCAGCAGCCAAGAGGCAGGGGACCTCGGAGCTTTCTTT
TRBJ1-1 - TRBV6-1 - CASSDGDVDTEAFF TGTGCCAGCAGTGACGGGGATGTGGACACTGAAGCTTTCTTT
TRBJ2-7 once TRBV30 TRBD1 CAWGDRDSYEQYF TGTGCCTGGGGGGACAGGGATTCCTACGAGCAGTACTTC
TRBJ2-2 - TRBV24-1 - CATSDLVAGRDGELFF TGTGCCACCAGTGATTTAGTGGCGGGGCGAGACGGGGAGCTGTTTTTT
TRBJ1-2 - TRBV15 - CATSLSRTVRGYTF TGTGCCACCAGCTTATCCCGGACAGTCAGAGGCTACACCTTC
TRBJ2-3 - TRBV9 - CASSPEGGVTDTQYF TGTGCCAGCAGCCCAGAAGGGGGGGTCACAGATACGCAGTATTTT
TRBJ2-2 once TRBV12-3/TRBV12-4 - CASGLGTGELFF TGTGCCAGCGGCCTTGGGACCGGGGAGCTGTTTTTT
TRBJ2-7 - TRBV27 - CASSFGRVTSYEQYF TGTGCCAGCAGTTTTGGCAGGGTGACCTCCTACGAGCAGTACTTC
TRBJ2-3 - TRBV6-5 TRBD2 CASSRTGTSKDTQYF TGTGCCAGCTCCCGAACCGGGACTAGCAAAGATACGCAGTATTTT
TRBJ2-7 - TRBV28 - CASSLARSVPSYEQYF TGTGCCAGCAGTTTAGCCCGTTCGGTCCCCTCCTACGAGCAGTACTTC
TRBJ1-1 - TRBV4-3 - CASSQDMDREAFF TGCGCCAGCAGCCAAGATATGGATCGTGAAGCTTTCTTT
TRBJ2-2 - TRBV7-9 - CKSGSNTGELFF TGTAAGTCCGGAAGCAACACCGGGGAGCTGTTTTTT
TRBJ2-3 - TRBV11-1 - CASSLGYPDTQYF TGTGCCAGCAGCTTGGGCTACCCAGATACGCAGTATTTT
TRBJ2-5 - TRBV28 TRBD1 CASSLGGTGSRVQETQYF TGTGCCAGCAGTTTAGGCGGGACAGGGAGTAGGGTTCAAGAGACCCAGTACTTC
TRBJ1-2 - TRBV4-1 - CASSQGPGVLNYGYTF TGCGCCAGCAGCCAAGGGCCGGGGGTTCTTAACTATGGCTACACCTTC
TRBJ1-1 once TRBV5-1 - CASSLGHKGNTEAFF TGCGCCAGCAGCTTGGGGCACAAAGGGAACACTGAAGCTTTCTTT
TRBJ1-2 - TRBV6-1 TRBD1 CASSPSPTGYGYTF TGTGCCAGCAGTCCCAGCCCGACAGGGTACGGCTACACCTTC
TRBJ1-2 - TRBV7-9 TRBD1 CASSPRQGPTNYGYTF TGTGCCAGCAGCCCAAGACAGGGACCCACTAACTATGGCTACACCTTC
TRBJ1-1 - TRBV5-6 - CASSYMNTEAFF TGTGCCAGCAGCTATATGAACACTGAAGCTTTCTTT
TRBJ1-2 - TRBV6-2/TRBV6-3 - CASSPVPDRTYGYTF TGTGCCAGCAGCCCCGTCCCGGACAGAACCTATGGCTACACCTTC
TRBJ2-3 - TRBV5-1 TRBD1 CASSGTGVADTQYF TGCGCCAGCTCCGGGACAGGGGTAGCAGATACGCAGTATTTT
TRBJ1-2 once TRBV5-1 - CASSDDRTYGYTF TGCGCCAGCAGCGATGACAGGACCTATGGCTACACCTTC
TRBJ2-7 few TRBV7-3 TRBD2 CASSLLAGGLYEQYF TGTGCCAGCAGCCTCCTAGCGGGGGGGCTATACGAGCAGTACTTC
TRBJ1-6 - TRBV18 TRBD1 CASSPPEQGTRSPLHF TGTGCCAGCTCACCACCTGAACAGGGGACCAGGTCACCCCTCCACTTT
TRBJ2-2 - TRBV27 - CASSPWGTGELFF TGTGCCAGCAGTCCTTGGGGCACCGGGGAGCTGTTTTTT
TRBJ1-2 - TRBV27 - CASSPSGHGYTF TGTGCCAGCAGCCCCTCGGGCCATGGCTACACCTTC
TRBJ1-2 - TRBV14 - CASSRRGFGYTF TGTGCCAGCAGTAGGCGGGGGTTCGGCTACACCTTC
TRBJ2-7 - TRBV30 - CAWSGPHSTYEQYF TGTGCCTGGAGTGGCCCCCACAGCACCTACGAGCAGTACTTC
TRBJ2-7 once TRBV6-5 TRBD1 CASTEGQGGEQYF TGTGCCAGCACCGAGGGACAGGGCGGCGAGCAGTACTTC
TRBJ2-5 - TRBV13 - CASSSAGLGQETQYF TGTGCCAGCAGCTCGGCAGGACTGGGCCAAGAGACCCAGTACTTC
TRBJ1-6 - TRBV28 TRBD1 CASSGPSGQGTSSYNSPLHF TGTGCCAGCAGTGGACCTTCGGGACAGGGTACGAGCTCCTATAATTCACCCCTCCACTTT